The entry that follows covers one T cell receptor (beta chain) sequence. Trimming removed 1 base at V and 2 bases at J, with 8 bases between. From germline, CDR1 is MNHNS and CDR2 SASEGT. This CDR3 has 14 residues. The sample comes from a study of technical replicates of blood from a handful of donors. Profiled with immunoSEQ multiplex PCR; TCRdb holds only in-frame clones, not every one. The sample includes around 80,000 clones, approximately 94% of them seen just once. The sequenced material came from T cells isolated from PBMCs. The source of this sequence is a human donor in good health. V is TRBV6-1 and J is TRBJ2-5; D unclear. The CDR3 sequence is CASSEVAVQETQYF. DNA for the CDR3: TGTGCCAGCAGTGAAGTGGCGGTACAAGAGACCCAGTACTTC.